This TCR beta chain was identified in a study of T-cell reconstitution after alpha-beta-depleted transplantation in children. Study conclusions and caveats: TCRbeta diversity was high at day 60 in some patients (a result of surviving recipient T cells and thymic progenitors). Several hundred graft clones that had expanded were reportedly the source of alpha-beta T cells about two months after transplant. Newly produced T cells mostly accounted for T-cell counts and diversity one year post-transplant.

Preparing the TCRbeta library involved the use of unique molecular identifiers. TCRdb reanalysed the PCR reads using MiXCR and keeps one entry per CDR3 protein. The data contain approximately 400,000 distinct CDR3 sequences, about a sixth of them singletons. This clonotype was recorded a few times. No antigen is known for it. The sequencing here drew on PBMCs, mostly from graft donor cells, taken 360 days after TCRalphabeta/CD19-depleted stem cell transplant. The TCR was taken from a boy in the first two years of life who had a stem cell transplant for Wiskott-Aldrich syndrome, so the T cells may come from the graft donor.

CDR3 sequence (DNA): TGTGCCAGCAGACCATCGGGACAGAACACTGAAGCTTTCTTT. This sequence encodes CASRPSGQNTEAFF. This rearrangement joins TRBV6-1 to TRBJ1-1; possible D gene TRBD1, 6 bases. Germline CDR1 reads MNHNS; CDR2 reads SASEGT. The CDR3 spans 14 residues. The V end lost 6 bases, the J end lost 1 base, and 12 bases lay between the germline ends.